Below are 29 T cell receptor beta chains sequenced from a single sample in a study of blood T cell repertoires in COVID-19. Profiled with immunoSEQ multiplex PCR; TCRdb holds only in-frame clones, not every one. The data contain about 150,000 clones, roughly 80% of them singletons. Sequencing used peripheral blood. The receptors shown here come from a woman of 80 years or more with acute or convalescent COVID-19.

The chain links TRBV7-2 to TRBJ1-5; 12 nucleotides match TRBD1. The CDR3 runs 16 residues. Germline-derived CDR1 and CDR2 are SGHTA and FQGNSA. With 5 bases clipped from V and 4 bases from J, the junction kept 6 bases outside the gene matches. CDR3 bases: TGTGCCAGCAGCACAGGGACAGGGGGCCGGAATCAGCCCCAGCATTTT. Translated: CASSTGTGGRNQPQHF.

This chain joins TRBV10-3 and TRBJ1-6; 8 nucleotides align to TRBD1. The CDR3 runs to 16 residues. V trimming: 2 bases; J trimming: 3 bases; junction bases outside the gene matches: 3. Germline loops: CDR1 ENHRY, CDR2 SYGVKD. The CDR3 is CAISEPGTGYNSPLHF. In DNA, the CDR3 is TGTGCCATCAGTGAGCCGGGGACAGGCTATAATTCACCCCTCCACTTT.

The chain recombines TRBV28 with TRBJ1-1; D might be TRBD1 (6 bases). The germline V gene encodes CDR1 MDHEN and CDR2 SYDVKM. This CDR3 has 13 amino acids. Trimming removed 6 bases at V and 4 bases at J, with 12 bases between. CDR3: CASRGDRRTEAFF. CDR3 in DNA: TGTGCCAGCAGAGGAGACAGGCGCACTGAAGCTTTCTTT.

As DNA, the CDR3 is TGCGCCAGCAGCAAGCTCCGGACAGGGGCCTACGAGCAGTACTTC. It is translated as CASSKLRTGAYEQYF. The chain employs TRBV5-1 and TRBJ2-7; 9 nucleotides align to TRBD1. The V gene end was trimmed by 4 bases and the J gene end by 2 bases; junction bases not matched to a gene: 7. This CDR3 has 15 residues. Germline V gives CDR1 SGHRS, CDR2 YFSETQ.

V usage is TRBV19 and J usage is TRBJ2-1; 8 positions agree with TRBD2. V dropped 11 bases and J dropped 5; count of bases not matched to a gene: 8. In germline, CDR1 is LNHDA, CDR2 SQIVND (reference sequence). The CDR3 runs to 13 residues. DNA of the CDR3: TGTGCCGCCGGAGGCGGGAGGCACAATGAGCAGTTCTTC. Translating it yields CAAGGGRHNEQFF. Complete variable domain (other parts from reference TRBV19 and TRBJ2-1): DGGITQSPKYLFRKEGQNVTLSCEQNLNHDAMYWYRQDPGQGLRLIYYSQIVNDFQKGDIAEGYSVSREKKESFPLTVTSAQKNPTAFYLCAAGGGRHNEQFFGPGTRLTVL.

In this sample, this clone turned up a few times. This chain connects TRBV5-1 to TRBJ1-6; the match to TRBD1 covers 8 bases. The CDR3 loop spans 16 amino acids. Germline-derived CDR1 and CDR2 are SGHRS and YFSETQ. V shed 4 bases, J shed 14 bases, and the junction held 17 bases outside the gene matches. In DNA, the CDR3 is TGCGCCAGCAGCCCCGGGACAGGAACCCCCTTTATAGCCCTCCACTTT. As protein: CASSPGTGTPFIALHF.

The rearrangement uses TRBV19 and TRBJ1-2; 9 nucleotides agree with TRBD1. Unmatched junction bases numbered 6, after V lost 8 bases and J lost 8 bases. This CDR3 comprises 12 residues. The V gene's germline CDR1 is LNHDA and CDR2 SQIVND (reference sequence). The CDR3 spells CASYGQGYGYTF. DNA of the CDR3: TGTGCCAGTTACGGACAGGGGTACGGCTACACCTTC.

This chain links TRBV28 with TRBJ2-5; 7 bases match TRBD1. V lost 2 bases and J lost 7; bases outside the gene matches: 7. The V gene's germline CDR1 is MDHEN and CDR2 SYDVKM. The length of the CDR3 is 14 residues. The CDR3 spells CASSLRGLAGTQYF. CDR3 coding DNA: TGTGCCAGCAGTTTAAGGGGGCTAGCCGGGACCCAGTACTTC.

This clone has only one observation. This rearrangement joins TRBV12-3 or TRBV12-4 to TRBJ1-1; D remains ambiguous. V was shortened by 2 bases and J by 7 bases, with 8 bases between the two germline ends. This CDR3 is built from 12 residues. The CDR3 reads CASSLHRNEAFF. CDR3 nucleotides: TGTGCCAGCAGTTTACACAGAAATGAAGCTTTCTTT.

The chain joins TRBV19 to TRBJ2-1; 15 bases line up with TRBD2. V lost 5 bases, J lost 9 bases, and 2 bases stayed unmatched. This CDR3 spans 14 amino acids. CDR1 is LNHDA, CDR2 SQIVND, per germline (reference sequence). The CDR3 DNA sequence: TGTGCCAGTAGTTGGACTAGCGGGGGGGGTGAGCAGTTCTTC. Its protein product is CASSWTSGGGEQFF. The entire variable domain, with the rest obtained from reference TRBV19 and TRBJ2-1, is as follows: DGGITQSPKYLFRKEGQNVTLSCEQNLNHDAMYWYRQDPGQGLRLIYYSQIVNDFQKGDIAEGYSVSREKKESFPLTVTSAQKNPTAFYLCASSWTSGGGEQFFGPGTRLTVL.

The chain joins TRBV6-4 to TRBJ2-3; 12 bases agree with TRBD1. CDR1 is MRHNA and CDR2 is SNTAGT in the germline V gene. The CDR3 is 16 residues long. V shed 3 bases and J 9 bases; nucleotides not matched to a gene: 10. CDR3 coding DNA: TGTGCCAGCAGTGATTGGGACAGGGGGCGAAAGGGCACGCAGTATTTT. Amino acids: CASSDWDRGRKGTQYF.

The chain links TRBV18 to TRBJ1-5, with 7 bases that match TRBD1. Trimming cost V 5 bases and J 9 bases; bases outside gene matches: 10. This CDR3 spans 14 amino acids. Per the germline V gene, CDR1 is KGHSH and CDR2 is LQKENI. Written as DNA, the CDR3 is TGTGCCAGCTCAGAGGACAGGTGGGTGGGGCCCCAGCATTTT. Translation: CASSEDRWVGPQHF.

With regard to this clone: One end of the junction is discordant with germline, which a read error may explain. The rearrangement joins TRBV6-2 or TRBV6-3 to TRBJ1-5; 7 nucleotides agree with TRBD1. CDR3 length: 13 amino acids. CDR1 and CDR2 (germline): MNHEY, SVGEGT. CDR3 in DNA: TGTGCCAGCAGCAGGGACAGCAGTCAGCCCCAGCATTTT. It yields the protein CASSRDSSQPQHF.

The genes are TRBV6-5 and TRBJ1-1; perhaps TRBD1 as D (5 bases). The CDR3 runs to 13 residues. CDR1 and CDR2 from the germline V gene are MNHEY and SVGAGI. V lost 4 bases and J 2 bases, leaving 8 bases between the germline ends. CDR3 coding DNA: TGTGCCAGCAGTTTCAGGGATAACACTGAAGCTTTCTTT. Protein sequence: CASSFRDNTEAFF.

This sequence joins TRBV11-2 and TRBJ1-1, with D unclear. Per germline, CDR1 SGHAT and CDR2 FQNNGV. V lost 5 bases, J lost 1 base, and 11 bases lay in between. The CDR3 length is 14 residues. DNA of the CDR3: TGTGCCAGCAGCCCCGCGGGCGCGAACACTGAAGCTTTCTTT. Protein sequence: CASSPAGANTEAFF.

The chain combines TRBV12-3 or TRBV12-4 with TRBJ1-1; weak D call: TRBD1 (5 bases). The CDR3 sequence is 13 residues long. The germline V and J ends were trimmed by 3 bases and 3 bases, with 8 bases remaining between them. The CDR3 protein is CASSFVRDTEAFF. The CDR3 region has the DNA TGTGCCAGCAGTTTCGTCAGGGACACTGAAGCTTTCTTT.

The V and J genes are TRBV3-1 (or the pseudogene TRBV3-2) and TRBJ1-5; D not certain. In germline, CDR1 is LGHDT, CDR2 YNNKEL (reference sequence). The V end was cut by 0 bases, the J end by 9 bases, with 15 bases between. CDR3 length: 15 amino acids. The CDR3, as DNA: TGTGCCAGCAGCCAAGATGCAGGCCTATCAAGGCCCCAGCATTTT. Its translation: CASSQDAGLSRPQHF.

The chain uses TRBV7-8 and TRBJ2-3, with D possibly matching TRBD2 (6 bases). This CDR3 region has 15 residues. Germline V gene sequence: CDR1 SGHVS, CDR2 FQNEAQ. The ends were cut back, 4 bases at V and 4 bases at J, with 15 bases in the middle. CDR3 region: CASSSPRLAPDTQYF. The CDR3 DNA reads TGTGCCAGCAGCTCTCCCCGGCTAGCGCCAGATACGCAGTATTTT.

This clone has just a few counts. The chain recombines TRBV2 with TRBJ1-1; the D is unclear. This CDR3 has 13 amino acids. Between the trimmed V and J ends, which lost 7 bases and 1 base, there was a span of 10 bases. Germline CDR1 SNHLY, CDR2 FYNNEI. CDR3 DNA sequence: TGTGCCAGCACGTTTGGGCCGAACACTGAAGCTTTCTTT. Translation gives CASTFGPNTEAFF.

This chain uses TRBV7-6 with TRBJ1-2, with D unclear. CDR3 size: 13 residues. Trimming took off 3 bases at V and 8 bases at J, with 13 bases between the two ends. Germline V CDR1 and CDR2: SGHVS, FNYEAQ. CDR3 in DNA: TGTGCCAGCAGCTTTCAGGAATCGGGAGGCTACACCTTC. Translation: CASSFQESGGYTF. The full variable domain, completed using reference TRBV7-6 and TRBJ1-2, is GAGVSQSPRYKVTKRGQDVALRCDPISGHVSLYWYRQALGQGPEFLTYFNYEAQQDKSGLPNDRFSAERPEGSISTLTIQRTEQRDSAMYRCASSFQESGGYTFGSGTRLTVV.

CDR3 loop: CASGEGFHGMNSPLHF. In DNA form, the CDR3 reads TGTGCTAGTGGGGAGGGGTTCCATGGGATGAATTCACCCCTCCACTTT. This chain joins TRBV12-5 and TRBJ1-6; a possible D gene is TRBD1 (5 bases). V shed 6 bases and J shed 7 bases, with 19 bases lying between them. There are 16 residues in the CDR3. From germline, CDR1 is LGHNT and CDR2 FRNRAP.

The chain has TRBV28 and TRBJ2-5, with 10 bases aligning to TRBD2. Germline CDR1 and CDR2: MDHEN and SYDVKM. Trimming cost V 3 bases and J 1 base; bases outside gene matches: 2. The length of the CDR3 is 15 residues. CDR3 sequence (DNA): TGTGCCAGCAGTTTCAGACTAGCGGGCCAAGAGACCCAGTACTTC. This encodes CASSFRLAGQETQYF.

V and J are TRBV11-2 and TRBJ1-3; no reliable D call. The CDR3 sequence is 16 residues long. Trimming removed 1 base from V and 2 bases from J, with 12 bases in between. Looked up from germline, CDR1 is SGHAT and CDR2 is FQNNGV. For the CDR3, the DNA is TGTGCCAGCAGCTTAGGTAGCGGAATTGCTGGAAACACCATATATTTT. Protein sequence: CASSLGSGIAGNTIYF.

The rearrangement links TRBV29-1 to TRBJ2-3; TRBD1 matches at 8 bases. Germline CDR1 reads SQVTM; CDR2 reads ANQGSEA. The V and J ends lost 6 bases and 1 base, in that order; junction bases with no gene match: 6. The length of the CDR3 is 14 residues. CDR3 sequence reads: CSVLDRGRTDTQYF. The CDR3 region has the DNA TGCAGCGTCCTAGACAGGGGTCGCACAGATACGCAGTATTTT.

The rearrangement links TRBV5-1 to TRBJ2-3, with D unclear. Looked up from germline, CDR1 is SGHRS and CDR2 is YFSETQ. CDR3 length: 14 residues. The germline V and J ends were trimmed by 2 bases and 3 bases, with 10 bases remaining between them. CDR3 bases: TGCGCCAGCAGCTTAAGAGAACGAACAGATACGCAGTATTTT. Its translation is CASSLRERTDTQYF. Together with reference TRBV5-1 and TRBJ2-3, the CDR3 gives the full variable domain: KAGVTQTPRYLIKTRGQQVTLSCSPISGHRSVSWYQQTPGQGLQFLFEYFSETQRNKGNFPGRFSGRQFSNSRSEMNVSTLELGDSALYLCASSLRERTDTQYFGPGTRLTVL.

Only a few counts were recorded for this clone. The rearrangement joins TRBV6-5 to TRBJ1-5; no firm D call. Trimming cost V 2 bases and J 2 bases, with 7 bases left between them. The germline CDR1 and CDR2 sequences are MNHEY and SVGAGI. The CDR3 is made up of 14 amino acids. CDR3 region: CASSYRQGNQPQHF. CDR3 sequence (DNA): TGTGCCAGCAGTTACAGGCAGGGCAATCAGCCCCAGCATTTT.

The V and J genes are TRBV28 and TRBJ2-7, with D possibly being TRBD1 (6 bases). V dropped 5 bases and J dropped 3 bases, with 17 bases sitting between them. This CDR3 contains 15 residues. Per germline, CDR1 MDHEN and CDR2 SYDVKM. The CDR3 reads CASSRPGTTSYEQYF. CDR3 DNA sequence: TGTGCCAGCAGTCGGCCCGGGACAACTAGCTACGAGCAGTACTTC.

The rearrangement links TRBV5-4 to TRBJ2-1, with D possibly matching TRBD2 (6 bases). CDR1 SGHNT and CDR2 YYREEE come from the germline V gene (reference sequence). The V gene lost 3 bases and the J gene lost 9 bases, with 22 bases spanning the gap. The length of the CDR3 is 16 residues. CDR3 amino acids: CASSSGRRGGIGEQFF. In DNA, the CDR3 is TGTGCCAGCAGCTCAGGTAGGAGGGGCGGAATTGGTGAGCAGTTCTTC. The full variable domain, rest sourced from reference TRBV5-4 and TRBJ2-1, is ETGVTQSPTHLIKTRGQQVTLRCSSQSGHNTVSWYQQALGQGPQFIFQYYREEENGRGNFPPRFSGLQFPNYSSELNVNALELDDSALYLCASSSGRRGGIGEQFFGPGTRLTVL.

The chain joins TRBV7-6 to TRBJ2-3; 9 bases match TRBD1. The CDR3 is made up of 17 amino acids. CDR1 and CDR2 (germline): SGHVS, FNYEAQ. The J segment lost 1 base and the V segment lost 2 bases, leaving 7 bases of the junction unmatched. CDR3 sequence: CASSLPWRQGGTDTQYF. CDR3 in DNA: TGTGCCAGCAGCTTACCTTGGAGACAGGGGGGCACAGATACGCAGTATTTT.